This TCR beta chain was sequenced for a study of T cell changes during pregnancy in multiple sclerosis (dated by TCRdb to the late 2010s). For the study in its entirety: The study looked at changes in the T cell repertoire across pregnancy in women with multiple sclerosis.

The germline V end is reduced by 1 base and the J end by 7 bases; junction bases left unmatched: 2. The CDR3, cysteine through phenylalanine, is 14 amino acids long. Kept here is only the CDR3 DNA, which spans 42 bases and is read in frame from base 1. The germline V gene gives CDR1 as SNHLY and CDR2 as FYNNEI. As concerns this clone: No antigen is known for it. Base qualities are not provided; no much larger clone lies one nucleotide away.

Libraries were made using the immunoSEQ multiplex PCR assay. As stored in TCRdb, this immuneACCESS dataset retains in-frame rearrangements with V and J assigned. A fraction of the clones does not appear; measured against another copy, unresolved V genes explain less than half of the discrepancy, and the remainder lacks a known reason. Recorded for this sample are tens of thousands of clones; approximately 92% of them occurred a single time. About 2% of the sample rests with the top ten. The clonotype comes from a female donor with multiple sclerosis, enrolled in a pregnancy study. Here the chain combines TRBV2 and TRBJ1-2; 11 middle bases align to TRBD1. This specimen was peripheral blood, taken after pregnancy. The CDR3 corresponds to CASSEGTGGRGYTF. The DNA sequence reads TGTGCCAGCAGTGAAGGGACAGGGGGCCGTGGCTACACCTTC.